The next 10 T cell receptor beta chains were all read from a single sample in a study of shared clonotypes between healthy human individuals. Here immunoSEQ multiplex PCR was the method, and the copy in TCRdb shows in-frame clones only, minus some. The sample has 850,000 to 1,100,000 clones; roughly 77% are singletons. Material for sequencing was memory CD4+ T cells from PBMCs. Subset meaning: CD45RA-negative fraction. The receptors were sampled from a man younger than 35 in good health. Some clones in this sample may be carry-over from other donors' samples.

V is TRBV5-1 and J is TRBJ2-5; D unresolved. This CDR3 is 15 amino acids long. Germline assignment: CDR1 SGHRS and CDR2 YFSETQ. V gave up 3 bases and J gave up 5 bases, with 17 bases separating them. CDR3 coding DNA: TGCGCCAGCAGCTCCGGCCTTAGAGCGAGGGAGACCCAGTACTTC. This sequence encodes CASSSGLRARETQYF.

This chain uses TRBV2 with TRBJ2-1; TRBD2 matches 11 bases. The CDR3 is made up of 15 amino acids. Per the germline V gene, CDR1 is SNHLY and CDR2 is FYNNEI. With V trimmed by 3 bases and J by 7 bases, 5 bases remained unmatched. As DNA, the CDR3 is TGTGCCAGCAGTGATCAGGCTAGCGGGAGGAATGAGCAGTTCTTC. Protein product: CASSDQASGRNEQFF.

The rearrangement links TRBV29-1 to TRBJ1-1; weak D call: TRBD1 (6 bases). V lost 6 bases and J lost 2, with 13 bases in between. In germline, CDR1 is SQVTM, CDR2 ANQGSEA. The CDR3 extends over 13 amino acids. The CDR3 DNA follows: TGCAGCGTAGGAAACAGGGAAAACACTGAAGCTTTCTTT. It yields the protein CSVGNRENTEAFF.

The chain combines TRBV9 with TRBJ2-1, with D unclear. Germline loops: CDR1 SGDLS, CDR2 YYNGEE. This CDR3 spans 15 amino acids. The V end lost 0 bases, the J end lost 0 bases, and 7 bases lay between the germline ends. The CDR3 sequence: CASSVDLSSYNEQFF. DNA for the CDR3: TGTGCCAGCAGCGTAGATCTGAGCTCCTACAATGAGCAGTTCTTC.

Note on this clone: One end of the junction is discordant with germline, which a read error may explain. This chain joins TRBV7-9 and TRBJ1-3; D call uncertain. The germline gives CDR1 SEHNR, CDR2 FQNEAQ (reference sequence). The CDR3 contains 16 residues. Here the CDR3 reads CTSSPPGRPSGNTIYF. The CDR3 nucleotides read TGTACCAGCAGCCCCCCAGGTAGACCCTCTGGAAACACCATATATTTT.

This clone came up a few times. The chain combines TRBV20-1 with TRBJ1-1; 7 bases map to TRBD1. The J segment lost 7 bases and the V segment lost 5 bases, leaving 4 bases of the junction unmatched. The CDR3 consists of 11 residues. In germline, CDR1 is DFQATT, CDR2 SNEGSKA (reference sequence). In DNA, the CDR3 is TGCAGTGCTGCAGGGGGAAGTGAAGCTTTCTTT. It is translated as CSAAGGSEAFF.

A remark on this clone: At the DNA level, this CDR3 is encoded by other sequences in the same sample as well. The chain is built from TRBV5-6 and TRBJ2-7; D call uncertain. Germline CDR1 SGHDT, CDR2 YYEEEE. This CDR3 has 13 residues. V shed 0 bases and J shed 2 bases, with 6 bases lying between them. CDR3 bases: TGTGCCAGCAGCTTGGTAGGGACCTACGAGCAGTACTTC. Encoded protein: CASSLVGTYEQYF.

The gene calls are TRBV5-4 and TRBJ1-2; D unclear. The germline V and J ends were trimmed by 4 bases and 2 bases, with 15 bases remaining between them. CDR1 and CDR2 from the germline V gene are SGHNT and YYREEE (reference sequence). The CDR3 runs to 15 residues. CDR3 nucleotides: TGTGCCAGCAGCCCATTGTTAGGCGGAAACTATGGCTACACCTTC. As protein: CASSPLLGGNYGYTF. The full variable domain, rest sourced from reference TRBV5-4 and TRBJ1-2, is ETGVTQSPTHLIKTRGQQVTLRCSSQSGHNTVSWYQQALGQGPQFIFQYYREEENGRGNFPPRFSGLQFPNYSSELNVNALELDDSALYLCASSPLLGGNYGYTFGSGTRLTVV.

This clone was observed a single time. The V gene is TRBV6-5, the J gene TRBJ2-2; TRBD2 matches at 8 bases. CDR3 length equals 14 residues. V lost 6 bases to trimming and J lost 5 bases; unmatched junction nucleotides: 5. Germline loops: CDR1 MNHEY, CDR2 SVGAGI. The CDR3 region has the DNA TGTGCCAGCAGAGCGGGAGCGGGGACCGGGGAGCTGTTTTTT. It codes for CASRAGAGTGELFF.

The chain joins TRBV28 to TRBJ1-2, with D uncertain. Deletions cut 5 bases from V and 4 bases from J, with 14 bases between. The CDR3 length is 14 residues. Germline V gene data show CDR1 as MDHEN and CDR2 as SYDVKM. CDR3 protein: CASSPAGRSYGYTF. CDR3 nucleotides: TGTGCCAGCAGTCCGGCCGGACGTAGCTATGGCTACACCTTC.